A single sample gave rise to the 31 T cell receptor gamma chains below, sequenced in a study of gamma-delta chains in newborns, infants, children. TCRdb repeated clone calling on the reads with CATT. There are approximately 510 gamma-chain clones in the sample; approximately 87% occur only once, and 5.5% to 8% lies in the top ten. The source was blood, collected at baseline. These receptors all come from a child who was a newborn, infant or young child, either healthy, febrile or measles-vaccinated (not recorded which). This table probably holds off-target reads from a library built for another chain.

This clone has a handful of counts. The V gene call is TRGV9, and the J gene call is absent. This CDR3 has 14 residues. Germline CDR1 and CDR2: GITISATS and ISYDGTV (reference sequence). CDR3 DNA: TGTGCCTGTGACATACTGGGGGATACAGCACAACTCTTCTTT. Translating it yields CACDILGDTAQLFF.

The J gene has no call, while the V gene is TRGV9. The length of the CDR3 is 28 residues. Germline values: CDR1 GITISATS, CDR2 ISYDGTV (reference sequence). The CDR3 DNA sequence: TGTGCCTGTGACACCGCTGGGGGATATGCAAGAAGCTCCTGGGACACCCGACAGATGTTTTTCGGAACTAGCATCAAACTCTTC. Translated, it gives CACDTAGGYARSSWDTRQMFFGTSIKLF.

There is no J gene call, but TRGV9 is given as the V gene. CDR3 size: 18 residues. Germline V gene sequence: CDR1 GITISATS, CDR2 ISYDGTV (reference sequence). Written as DNA, the CDR3 is TGTGCCTGTGACACGGTGGGGGATACCCTTCGTTTGACAGCACAACTCTTCTTT. The encoded protein is CACDTVGDTLRLTAQLFF.

The V gene corresponds to TRGV9; no J gene was called. Per germline, CDR1 GITISATS and CDR2 ISYDGTV (reference sequence). The CDR3 extends over 26 amino acids. The CDR3, as DNA: TGTGCCTGTGACACCTGGATTTCTGGGGGATTAAGGGACACCCGACAGATGTTTTTCGGAACTAGCATCAAACTCTTC. This translates into CACDTWISGGLRDTRQMFFGTSIKLF.

No J gene call was made, and the V gene is TRGV9. This CDR3 region has 14 residues. Germline values: CDR1 GITISATS, CDR2 ISYDGTV (reference sequence). CDR3 sequence reads: CACVTWGMTAQLFF. CDR3 DNA: TGTGCCTGTGTCACCTGGGGGATGACAGCACAACTCTTCTTT.

Concerning this clone itself: Because the CDR3's place on the DNA is in doubt, the DNA is left out and the CDR3 is given as listed by TCRdb. The V gene was identified as TRGV9, while no J gene was called. Germline CDR1 reads GITISATS; CDR2 reads ISYDGTV (reference sequence). Termini included, the CDR3 measures 25 amino acids. CDR3 region: CACDPVVMPSWDTRQMFFGTGIKLF.

With the J gene uncalled, the V gene is TRGV9. The CDR3 is 24 amino acids. Germline loops: CDR1 GITISATS, CDR2 ISYDGTV (reference sequence). The DNA of the CDR3 is TGTGCCTGTGACGTCCTACTGGGCTCCTGGGACACCCGACAGATGTTTTTCGGAACTAGCATCAAACTCTTC. This gives the protein CACDVLLGSWDTRQMFFGTSIKLF.

CDR3 in amino acids: CACDTAQKGYGLTAQLFF. DNA for the CDR3: TGTGCCTGTGACACCGCCCAGAAGGGATACGGTTTGACAGCACAACTCTTCTTT. The V gene reported is TRGV9; the J gene is uncalled. The CDR3 runs 18 residues. Germline lookup yields CDR1 GITISATS and CDR2 ISYDGTV (reference sequence).

This clone has just one count. The V gene is given as TRGV9, and no J gene call is available. The CDR3 has 25 residues. Germline V CDR1 and CDR2: GITISATS, ISYDGTV (reference sequence). CDR3 residues: CACDTVVPSSWDTRQMFFGTSIKLF. The CDR3 coding sequence is TGTGCCTGTGACACCGTAGTTCCTAGCTCCTGGGACACCCGACAGATGTTTTTCGGAACTAGCATCAAACTCTTC.

No J gene call was made, and the V gene is TRGV9. CDR1 and CDR2 from the germline V gene are GITISATS and ISYDGTV (reference sequence). The CDR3 is 25 amino acids. The CDR3 DNA reads TGTGCCTGTGACACCGCCGGGCGCAGCTCCTGGGACACCCGACAGGTGTTTTTCGGAACTAGCATCAAACTCTTC. The encoded protein is CACDTAGRSSWDTRQVFFGTSIKLF.

Concerning this clone itself: Other DNA sequences from this sample encode an identical CDR3 as well. A V gene of TRGV9 was called, but no J gene was assigned. The CDR3 spans 25 residues. CDR1 and CDR2 from the germline V gene are GITISATS and ISYDGTV (reference sequence). This CDR3 is CACDTGGYGSWDTRQMFFGTSIKLF. The CDR3 nucleotides are TGTGCCTGTGACACTGGGGGATACGGTTCCTGGGACACCCGACAGATGTTTTTCGGAACTAGCATCAAACTCTTC.

The J gene is uncalled and the V gene is TRGV9. Germline CDR1 GITISATS, CDR2 ISYDGTV (reference sequence). The CDR3 is 15 residues long. CDR3 coding DNA: TGTGCCTGTGAGCACCTGGGGGATAGTCCAGCACAACTCTTCTTT. As protein: CACEHLGDSPAQLFF.

The J gene has no call, while the V gene is TRGV9. Germline V gene lookup returns CDR1 GITISATS and CDR2 ISYDGTV (reference sequence). The CDR3 sequence is 16 residues long. The CDR3 DNA is TGTGCCTGTGACACTGGGAACTGGGGGATAACAGCACAACTCTTCTTT. Its protein is CACDTGNWGITAQLFF.

The sample holds a few counts of this clone. The DNA is omitted, as the CDR3 cannot be located on it reliably, and the CDR3 follows TCRdb's listing. No J gene call was made, and the V gene is TRGV9. Germline CDR1 GITISATS, CDR2 ISYDGTV (reference sequence). Including both end residues, the CDR3 is 25 amino acids long. This CDR3 reads CACDNTGGYSWDTRQMFFGTGIKLF.

The J gene is uncalled and the V gene is TRGV9. The CDR3 contains 19 residues. Germline assignment: CDR1 GITISATS and CDR2 ISYDGTV (reference sequence). CDR3 in amino acids: CAFPVLRRVGRSLTAQLFF. The CDR3 DNA reads TGTGCCTTCCCCGTCCTGAGGCGTGTGGGACGGTCTTTGACAGCACAACTCTTCTTT.

This clone was seen only once. The V gene is TRGV9, but the J gene lacks a call. Germline V gene lookup returns CDR1 GITISATS and CDR2 ISYDGTV (reference sequence). The CDR3 spans 17 residues. The CDR3 nucleotides read TGTGCCTGTGACACCCTGGGGGATACCTCTTTGACAGCACAACTCTTCTTT. It codes for CACDTLGDTSLTAQLFF.

Called V gene: TRGV9; the J gene was not called. CDR3 length equals 25 residues. The germline V gene encodes CDR1 GITISATS and CDR2 ISYDGTV (reference sequence). CDR3 sequence reads: CARDGTGESSWDTRQMFFGTSIKLF. The CDR3, as DNA: TGTGCCCGTGATGGGACTGGGGAAAGCTCCTGGGACACCCGACAGATGTTTTTCGGAACTAGCATCAAACTCTTC.

No J gene was named, though the V gene is TRGV9. Germline values: CDR1 GITISATS, CDR2 ISYDGTV (reference sequence). The CDR3 is 25 residues long. CDR3 coding DNA: TGTGCCTGTGATAACCCCATACACGGCTCCTGGGACACCCGACAGATGTTTTTCGGAACTAGCATCAAACTCTTC. It translates to CACDNPIHGSWDTRQMFFGTSIKLF.

The V segment is TRGV9, and no J call was made. Germline V lookup: CDR1 GITISATS, CDR2 ISYDGTV (reference sequence). The CDR3 extends over 16 amino acids. CDR3 protein: CACDTLGDKTTAQLFF. The CDR3 coding sequence is TGTGCCTGTGACACACTGGGGGATAAAACGACAGCACAACTCTTCTTT.

A remark on this clone: Because the CDR3's place on the DNA is in doubt, the DNA is left out and the CDR3 is given as listed by TCRdb. The V gene is listed as TRGV9; no J gene was called. The CDR3 is 28 amino acids long, termini counted. Germline CDR1 GITISATS, CDR2 ISYDGTV (reference sequence). CDR3 sequence: CACDTTAGGSFSSWDTRQMFFGTGIKLF.

The J gene has no call, while the V gene is TRGV9. This CDR3 comprises 26 residues. The germline CDR1 and CDR2 sequences are GITISATS and ISYDGTV (reference sequence). The CDR3 spells CACDTVGGGYSRDTRQMFFGTSIKLF. CDR3 sequence (DNA): TGTGCCTGTGACACCGTCGGCGGGGGATACAGCCGGGACACCCGACAGATGTTTTTCGGAACTAGCATCAAACTCTTC.

This clone has a handful of counts. The V gene is TRGV9, but the J gene lacks a call. Germline V lookup: CDR1 GITISATS, CDR2 ISYDGTV (reference sequence). This CDR3 is built from 24 residues. The CDR3 region has the DNA TGTGCCTGTGACTATCCCCAGAGCTCCTGGGACACCCGACAGATGTTTTTCGGAACTAGCATCAAACTCTTC. Translated, it gives CACDYPQSSWDTRQMFFGTSIKLF.

The V gene call reads TRGV9; no J gene was called. The CDR3 is 27 amino acids. CDR1 is GITISATS and CDR2 is ISYDGTV in the germline V gene (reference sequence). The CDR3 nucleotides read TGTGCCTGTGACGCCGTACTGGGGGCCCCAACGACCTGGGACACCCGACAGATGTTTTTCGGAACTAGCATCAAACTCTTC. As protein: CACDAVLGAPTTWDTRQMFFGTSIKLF.

A note on this clone: The DNA is left out, because the CDR3 cannot be placed on it with certainty; the CDR3 is given as TCRdb lists it. The J segment was not called; the V segment is TRGV9. The germline V gene encodes CDR1 GITISATS and CDR2 ISYDGTV (reference sequence). A total of 25 residues make up the CDR3, ends included. CDR3 loop: CACDTGYAGSWDTRQMFFGTGIKLF.

To note about this clone: The limits of the CDR3 on the DNA are not certain, so only TCRdb's listed CDR3 is given. The V gene is given as TRGV9, and no J gene call is available. CDR1 is GITISATS and CDR2 is ISYDGTV in the germline V gene (reference sequence). Counting both end residues, the CDR3 totals 26 amino acids. CDR3: CACDKVLGDSSWDTRQMFFGTGIKLF.

This clone was picked up a small number of times. The DNA is omitted, as the CDR3 cannot be located on it reliably, and the CDR3 follows TCRdb's listing. The J segment was not called; the V segment is TRGV9. Germline CDR1 GITISATS, CDR2 ISYDGTV (reference sequence). The CDR3 length equals 25 residues, ends included. The CDR3 protein is CACDTLGDSGWDTRQMFFGTGIKLF.

This clone was seen a few times. The J gene is uncalled and the V gene is TRGV9. CDR1 and CDR2 (germline): GITISATS, ISYDGTV (reference sequence). CDR3 size: 26 residues. The CDR3 nucleotides are TGTGCCTGTGACCGCGTTACTGGGGGGGTCTCCTGGGACACCCGACAGATGTTTTTCGGAACTAGCATCAAACTCTTC. Translated: CACDRVTGGVSWDTRQMFFGTSIKLF.

On this clone: The limits of the CDR3 on the DNA are not certain, so only TCRdb's listed CDR3 is given. The V gene is TRGV9; the J gene was not called. Germline assignment: CDR1 GITISATS and CDR2 ISYDGTV (reference sequence). The CDR3 is 26 amino acids in total, end residues counted. The CDR3 region is CACDSTGGYSSWDTRQMLFGTGIKLF.

The J gene has no call, while the V gene is TRGV9. The length of the CDR3 is 26 residues. The germline V gene encodes CDR1 GITISATS and CDR2 ISYDGTV (reference sequence). CDR3 loop: CACDLLGDSSSWDTRQMFFGTSIKLF. CDR3 sequence (DNA): TGTGCCTGTGACCTACTGGGGGATTCCTCATCCTGGGACACCCGACAGATGTTTTTCGGAACTAGCATCAAACTCTTC.

No J gene was assigned, while the V gene was called as TRGV9. The CDR3 covers 29 residues. Germline values: CDR1 GITISATS, CDR2 ISYDGTV (reference sequence). The CDR3 sequence: CACDTVLWGMSISSWDTRQMFFGTSIKLF. The CDR3 DNA reads as TGTGCCTGTGACACCGTTCTCTGGGGGATGAGCATAAGCTCCTGGGACACCCGACAGATGTTTTTCGGAACTAGCATCAAACTCTTC.

The V gene is TRGV9, but the J gene lacks a call. CDR1 GITISATS and CDR2 ISYDGTV come from the germline V gene (reference sequence). This CDR3 has 16 amino acids. CDR3 sequence (DNA): TGTGCCTGTGACCCTCTACTGGGGGCCCCAGCAGCACAACTCTTCTTT. It codes for CACDPLLGAPAAQLFF.